The TCR beta chain described here comes from a study of blood T cell repertoires in COVID-19 (dated by TCRdb to 2019 to 2021). At the level of the whole study: Collaborator samples came from the United States, Italy and Spain and covered acute and convalescent phases of COVID-19. The material from the prospective study consisted of cDNA or gDNA derived from T cells, B-cell-depleted T cells, or PBMCs. Deeply sampled blood TCRbeta repertoires from subjects exposed to, actively infected with, or recovered from COVID-19 were included in the dataset. The repertoires were released in a freely available public database intended as a resource for research on the immune response to SARS-CoV-2. Samples came from the ongoing ImmuneRACE study (first 160 participants) plus 1,254 subjects from 6 global collaborators. A de-identified subject ID, COVID-19 status, age in years and sex were almost always included in the sample metadata. Where available, HLA class I and class II types were taken from metadata supplied by the sample provider and were not determined by assay-based typing.

On the study overall, not on this receptor specifically: How much clinical and demographic metadata was included differed by source and by participant, and the metadata was provided uncurated.

Worth noting for this clone: Its binding antigen is unknown. It has no much larger one-base neighbor in the sample; base qualities were not kept.

TCRbeta CDR3 regions were amplified from genomic DNA by means of the immunoSEQ Assay, a bias-controlled multiplex PCR. The study's processing was this. The number of nucleated cells in each sample was estimated by amplification of reference gene primers within the assay. To quantify the absolute abundance of each unique TCRbeta CDR3 rearrangement, sequence reads were collapsed and filtered. For each sample, productive Simpson clonality was calculated as the square root of Simpson's diversity index over productive rearrangements. TCRdb took over this immuneACCESS table, retaining in-frame rearrangements with V and J assigned. Such tables are incomplete; in checked studies, under half of the missing clones stem from an unresolved V gene, and the remainder is unexplained. V, J and clone size are taken as reported in that table, and D and trimming were inferred from the DNA itself. For this sample the table gives more than 140,000 clones, of which about four fifths were detected only once. About 1.6% of the sample is taken by the ten largest.

Whole blood was collected in K2EDTA tubes by collaborating institutions according to the institutions' own protocols. For TCRbeta analysis, collaborators shipped samples as frozen whole blood, isolated PBMCs, or DNA extracted from either of those sample types. The receptor was isolated from a human donor in a cohort sampled during active COVID-19. The source material was peripheral blood.

The CDR3 here reads CASSPPGWGYGYTF. The nucleotides read TGTGCCAGCAGCCCGCCGGGATGGGGCTATGGCTACACCTTC. Rearrangement joined TRBV3-1 (or the pseudogene TRBV3-2) to TRBJ1-2, with the identity of the D gene unclear. V is pared back by 4 bases and J by 4 bases, with 13 bases lying between the germline termini. The CDR3 has 14 amino acids, counting the end cysteine and phenylalanine. CDR3 DNA is the only sequence kept; it has 42 bases, read in frame from the first base. CDR1 and CDR2, looked up from the germline V gene (reference sequence), are LGHDT and YNNKEL.